This entry features one T cell receptor (beta chain) sequence. This clonotype was seen repeatedly, ten times or more. No antigen is known for it. Base quality data are lacking; no much larger clone is found one base away. Library preparation employed multiplex PCR. Sequencing took place on an Illumina HiSeq 4000. CDR3 regions were amplified by Arm-PCR with iRepertoire HTBI primers to construct TCR beta libraries. Before sequencing, the PCR products underwent gel purification. As for how the authors treated the data: Across samples, about 64 TRBV and 12 to 15 TRBJ segments were identified and used for gene usage analysis of CDR3 amino acid clonotypes. COPE and FqMerger were used to merge the filtered high-quality paired reads into contigs. Contigs were aligned with BLAST to IMGT TRBV, TRBD and TRBJ reference genes, and CDR3 was defined per IMGT. Clonotypes above 0.1% frequency were classified as highly expanded clones. Repertoire diversity was measured by Shannon entropy, and V-J evenness by the Gini coefficient. A clonotype found in more than one individual was treated as public. Clones were called with MiXCR by TCRdb after fastp trimmed the public reads at Q25, and only in-frame beta chains were retained. Rows are unified per CDR3 protein, each entry keeping the most common DNA and genes. These V and J calls derive from TCRdb rather than the authors' analysis. The sample table records 500,000 or so distinct CDR3 sequences; 14% of these occur just once. The ten largest clones represent roughly 15% of the sample.

The sample originates from a study of regulatory T cells in long-lasting Graves disease (dated by TCRdb to the early 2020s). Context from the whole study: Newly diagnosed Graves' disease patients had taken antithyroid drugs for less than 3 months. This study used TCR sequencing and RNA sequencing of peripheral blood to compare persistent Graves' disease patients against newly diagnosed Graves' disease patients. A total of about 35 samples underwent TCR sequencing, from about 13 patients with persistent Graves' disease and around 20 patients with newly diagnosed Graves' disease. The study was registered as a clinical trial and conducted in China.

V is clipped by 4 bases and J by 7 bases, and the sequence between their germline boundaries is 26 bases long. For CDR1 and CDR2, the germline V gene lists MDHEN and SYDVKM. The CDR3 runs 17 residues from the cysteine to the phenylalanine. Only the CDR3 DNA is retained, 51 bases long and in frame from the first base. What the study reported, not specific to this receptor: Persistent patients shared more public clonotypes among themselves (more than 2,500) than newly diagnosed patients did (more than 850). Sequencing and analysis were restricted to the TCR beta chain. Compared with newly diagnosed patients, patients with persistent Graves' disease had lower TCR Shannon entropy and fewer highly expanded clones, which suggests clonal expansion. The small sample size was acknowledged by the authors as a limitation that may reduce accuracy. Persistent disease showed preferential use of TRBV28, TRBJ1-2 and TRBJ2-5, whereas newly diagnosed disease favored TRBV20-1 and TRBJ2-1. Peripheral blood alone was examined, since thyroid tissue, which constituted the primary lesion, could not be accessed.

The meaning of the sample's time point label: newly diagnosed GD, antithyroid drugs for less than 3 months. For both TCR sequencing and RNA sequencing, RNA was extracted from PBMCs using TRIzol. The diagnosis of Graves' disease followed American Thyroid Association guidelines. Patients were recruited from an endocrinology department in Xi'an, China. Each patient gave approximately 10 milliliters of peripheral blood, collected in an EDTA anticoagulant tube. PBMCs were isolated by Ficoll Paque Plus density gradient separation without further T cell sorting. RNA quality was checked with an Agilent 2100 Bioanalyzer and agarose gel, and concentration with a NanoDrop 2000. The same data also went into a second study, on T cells in Graves' hyperthyroidism and ophthalmopathy. In that second paper, the authors write: Graves' hyperthyroidism was defined as stable when no progression to ophthalmopathy occurred over 18 months of follow-up. Hyperthyroidism patients were newly diagnosed, had a disease duration of under 2 months, and were aged 18 to 65 years. Patients with uncontrolled infections, other autoimmune diseases, pregnancy or lactation were excluded. Diagnoses were established on the basis of clinical symptoms, serum thyroxine and TRAb, thyroid ultrasound, and orbital computed tomography. For the first round of RT-PCR on the TCR CDR3, the HTBI primer set was used together with the Qiagen OneStep RT-PCR kit. Most expanded thyroid clonotypes (frequency above 0.001) were also detected in blood, a finding suggesting that blood repertoires may reflect thyroid immune responses. Ophthalmopathy was separated from stable hyperthyroidism by a 13 V-J signature model, with over 85% sensitivity and roughly 84% specificity obtained in cross-validation and 80%/75% obtained in testing. In validation, the model predicted progression to ophthalmopathy with approximately 69% sensitivity and around 72% specificity, a median of about six months before onset. A discovery cohort of approximately 100 patients, roughly 40 with Graves' ophthalmopathy and about 60 with stable Graves' hyperthyroidism, was used to find distinguishing TCR V-J signatures. An independent validation cohort of about 20 hyperthyroidism patients and 15 or so patients who later progressed to ophthalmopathy tested prospective prediction of ophthalmopathy. For training and testing, the 110 or so patients in the discovery cohort were randomly divided in a 7:3 ratio. In addition, the study compared T-cell repertoires in thyroid tissue and in blood from about six Graves' hyperthyroidism patients. Following sampling, methimazole starting at 30 mg daily was given to hyperthyroidism patients, and high-dose intravenous methylprednisolone was given to ophthalmopathy patients. Libraries were constructed in a second round of multiplex PCR, after which size selection and purification were carried out. Paired-end sequencing of the libraries was performed with 100 bp reads on an Illumina HiSeq2000. SOAPnuke was used to process the raw data, throwing out any read that contained adapters or uncalled bases, had a mean Phred below 15, or lacked an exact constant-primer or identifier match. COPE v1.2.5 was used to merge the high-quality paired reads, and each unique nucleotide sequence was defined as a clonotype. MiTCR v1.1 was used to align clonotypes to the IMGT TRBV, TRBD and TRBJ reference segments. Analysis was restricted to V-J combinations with a frequency above 0.0001, which covered 99% to 99.2% of repertoires. The TCS score was defined as the ratio of F50 (clonal expansion) to E x V (chaos), calculated using BLOSUM62-based TCRdist between CDR3 peptides within each V-J. Welch's t-statistics and random forest reduced around 550 V-J features to some 14, which were used in a naive Bayes classifier (R e1071). No statistical method was used to set the sample size in advance, and investigators knew the group allocation. The paper reports TCR Vbeta CDR3 sequencing of more than 120 peripheral blood samples: fewer than 50 ophthalmopathy, roughly 74 hyperthyroidism and about 17 progressor patients.

This clonotype was sampled from a woman aged 45-60 years with Graves disease. Donor details come from another sample of the same person, matched by shared clones. The V and J segments used are TRBV28 and TRBJ2-7, with the D gene tentatively TRBD1 or TRBD2, based on 5 matching bases in each. The input for sequencing was peripheral blood mononuclear cells (PBMCs), taken at new diagnosis, from a patient treated with antithyroid drugs. CDR3 region: CASSSPGPLMPLGEQYF. The DNA is as follows: TGTGCCAGCAGTTCTCCGGGACCCCTAATGCCCCTGGGAGAGCAGTACTTC.